These T cell receptor beta chains were read from a single sample in a study of blood T cell repertoires in COVID-19. Produced via immunoSEQ multiplex PCR; TCRdb's table is partial and in-frame only. The top ten clones hold around 2.7% of a sample with some 320,000 clones, about 92% of them seen once. The sequencing input was PBMCs or T cells enriched from blood (not recorded which). These receptors originate from a man aged 60-69 years who had recovered from COVID-19. The CDR3 runs from the conserved cysteine through the conserved F or W. The order of the fields is clone size, D gene, CDR3 length, V gene, J gene, CDR3 DNA, CDR3 protein. D genes are given only for firm matches. Clone size is not always given. Where it is, it says once, few, many or a class for expanded clones.

size: .; D: TRBD1; length: 15; V: TRBV5-4; J: TRBJ1-1; DNA: TGTGCCAGCAGGATGATGGGACAGGGGAACACTGAAGCTTTCTTT; CDR3: CASRMMGQGNTEAFF
size: .; D: TRBD1; length: 15; V: TRBV5-4; J: TRBJ1-5; DNA: TGTGCCAGCAGCTGGGGACAGGGGGGCAATCAGCCCCAGCATTTT; CDR3: CASSWGQGGNQPQHF
size: .; D: TRBD1; length: 18; V: TRBV9; J: TRBJ1-4; DNA: TGTGCCAGCAGCGCGAGACAGGGAAATATCGCAACTAATGAAAAACTGTTTTTT; CDR3: CASSARQGNIATNEKLFF
size: .; D: .; length: 17; V: TRBV6-6; J: TRBJ2-7; DNA: TGTGCCAGCAGCCGAAAATTAAGCGGGTCAAGCTCCTACGAGCAGTACTTC; CDR3: CASSRKLSGSSSYEQYF
size: .; D: TRBD2; length: 16; V: TRBV18; J: TRBJ2-7; DNA: TGTGCCAGCTCATCTACTAGCGGGTCACCCTCCTACGAGCAGTACTTC; CDR3: CASSSTSGSPSYEQYF
size: .; D: .; length: 13; V: TRBV4-3; J: TRBJ1-4; DNA: TGCGCCAGCAGCCGACGTCGGGGGGAAAAACTGTTTTTT; CDR3: CASSRRRGEKLFF
size: .; D: TRBD2; length: 17; V: TRBV5-4; J: TRBJ2-5; DNA: TGTGCCAGCAGCTTATCTATAGCGGGAGCCGGAAGAGAGACCCAGTACTTC; CDR3: CASSLSIAGAGRETQYF
size: .; D: TRBD1; length: 15; V: TRBV5-1; J: TRBJ1-5; DNA: TGCGCCAGCAGCTTGGAAGGGGGCGCGGGTCAGCCCCAGCATTTT; CDR3: CASSLEGGAGQPQHF
size: .; D: .; length: 19; V: TRBV27; J: TRBJ1-6; DNA: TGTGCCAGCAGTTTAAAGGTCATCCCCGGGGGCTCCTATAATTCACCCCTCCACTTT; CDR3: CASSLKVIPGGSYNSPLHF
size: .; D: TRBD1; length: 15; V: TRBV5-1; J: TRBJ2-7; DNA: TGCGCCAGCAGCGAAAGACAGGGGGCGTCCTACGAGCAGTACTTC; CDR3: CASSERQGASYEQYF
size: once; D: TRBD2; length: 16; V: TRBV30; J: TRBJ2-1; DNA: TGTGCCTGGAGGGGGACTAGCGGACCGTCCTACAATGAGCAGTTCTTC; CDR3: CAWRGTSGPSYNEQFF
size: .; D: .; length: 14; V: TRBV9; J: TRBJ1-3; DNA: TGTGCCAGCAGCGTACAACACTCTGGAAACACCATATATTTT; CDR3: CASSVQHSGNTIYF
size: .; D: .; length: 14; V: TRBV5-1; J: TRBJ2-7; DNA: TGCGCCAGCAGCCCCCGGGACCTCGGAGGGGAGCAGTACTTC; CDR3: CASSPRDLGGEQYF
size: .; D: TRBD1; length: 15; V: TRBV11-2; J: TRBJ2-3; DNA: TGTGCCAGCAGCGTCCGGGACAGATACACAGATACGCAGTATTTT; CDR3: CASSVRDRYTDTQYF
size: .; D: TRBD2; length: 15; V: TRBV11-3; J: TRBJ2-2; DNA: TGTGCCAGCAGCCCTGGACTAGCCTACACCGGGGAGCTGTTTTTT; CDR3: CASSPGLAYTGELFF
size: once; D: .; length: 11; V: TRBV20-1; J: TRBJ1-1; DNA: TGCAGTGCTCTTGACAGTACTGAAGCTTTCTTT; CDR3: CSALDSTEAFF
size: .; D: TRBD2; length: 20; V: TRBV7-8; J: TRBJ2-1; DNA: TGTGCCAGCAGCTTAGGGCGCGGGAGTAAGTTTTCGGCTCTCTACAATGAGCAGTTCTTC; CDR3: CASSLGRGSKFSALYNEQFF
size: .; D: .; length: 13; V: TRBV18; J: TRBJ1-2; DNA: TGTGCCAGCTCACCACCGGTAGGGAGCGGCTACACCTTC; CDR3: CASSPPVGSGYTF
size: .; D: .; length: 13; V: TRBV24-1; J: TRBJ2-5; DNA: TGTGCCACCAGTGACACGTTGCGGGAGACCCAGTACTTC; CDR3: CATSDTLRETQYF
size: .; D: TRBD2; length: 14; V: TRBV10-3; J: TRBJ2-5; DNA: TGTGCCATCAGTGATCGCGGGGGACAAGAGACCCAGTACTTC; CDR3: CAISDRGGQETQYF
size: .; D: .; length: 18; V: TRBV11-2; J: TRBJ2-6; DNA: TGTGCCAGCAGCTCAGTGGTGACAGCCATCTCTGGGGCCAACGTCCTGACTTTC; CDR3: CASSSVVTAISGANVLTF
size: .; D: TRBD1; length: 14; V: TRBV30; J: TRBJ2-7; DNA: TGTGCCTGGAGTGTACCGGACAGGGCGGGCGAGCAGTACTTC; CDR3: CAWSVPDRAGEQYF
size: .; D: .; length: 14; V: TRBV19; J: TRBJ2-7; DNA: TGTGCCAGTAGTATAGGCGGGGTGGATGGCGAGCAGTACTTC; CDR3: CASSIGGVDGEQYF
size: .; D: .; length: 14; V: TRBV6-5; J: TRBJ1-4; DNA: TGTGCCAGCCACCTCGGGGGGGCGGATGAAAAACTGTTTTTT; CDR3: CASHLGGADEKLFF
size: .; D: TRBD1; length: 15; V: TRBV10-3; J: TRBJ2-7; DNA: TGTGCCATCAGCCCCGGGACAGGGGTAACCTACGAGCAGTACTTC; CDR3: CAISPGTGVTYEQYF
size: .; D: TRBD2; length: 16; V: TRBV30; J: TRBJ2-7; DNA: TGTGCCTGGAGTTATAGCGGGGGGGTTAGCTCCTACGAGCAGTACTTC; CDR3: CAWSYSGGVSSYEQYF
size: .; D: .; length: 15; V: TRBV7-6; J: TRBJ2-3; DNA: TGTGCCAGCAGCTCCCGGTCGAGATTCCCAGATACGCAGTATTTT; CDR3: CASSSRSRFPDTQYF
size: .; D: TRBD2; length: 17; V: TRBV6-6; J: TRBJ2-1; DNA: TGTGCCAGCAGTCCGGGACTAGCGGGAGGACTATACAATGAGCAGTTCTTC; CDR3: CASSPGLAGGLYNEQFF
size: .; D: .; length: 14; V: TRBV7-2; J: TRBJ1-2; DNA: TGTGCCAGCAGCCCCCCACACGGGAACTATGGCTACACCTTC; CDR3: CASSPPHGNYGYTF
size: .; D: .; length: 13; V: TRBV27; J: TRBJ1-1; DNA: TGTGCCAGCAGTTTGAGGGAGGACACTGAAGCTTTCTTT; CDR3: CASSLREDTEAFF
size: few; D: .; length: 16; V: TRBV5-1; J: TRBJ1-1; DNA: TGCGCCAGCAGCTTGACCGGAGGGAGGGCAATCACTGAAGCTTTCTTT; CDR3: CASSLTGGRAITEAFF
size: .; D: .; length: 18; V: TRBV7-9; J: TRBJ2-7; DNA: TGTGCCAGCAGCCCACCGAGGTCTAGATCGGTTAAGTCCTACGAGCAGTACTTC; CDR3: CASSPPRSRSVKSYEQYF
size: .; D: .; length: 13; V: TRBV12-3/TRBV12-4; J: TRBJ2-1; DNA: TGTGCCAGCGGCTGGGGCGGGAACAATGAGCAGTTCTTC; CDR3: CASGWGGNNEQFF
size: once; D: .; length: 13; V: TRBV3-1/TRBV3-2; J: TRBJ2-3; DNA: TGTGCCAGCAGCCTAAAGGGGACAGATACGCAGTATTTT; CDR3: CASSLKGTDTQYF
size: .; D: TRBD2; length: 13; V: TRBV10-1; J: TRBJ2-1; DNA: TGCGCCAGCAGTGAGTCGGGACTAGCGGAGCAGTTCTTC; CDR3: CASSESGLAEQFF
size: .; D: .; length: 13; V: TRBV5-1; J: TRBJ1-5; DNA: TGCGCCAGCAGCTTGGAAACTAATCAGCCCCAGCATTTT; CDR3: CASSLETNQPQHF
size: .; D: .; length: 12; V: TRBV12-3/TRBV12-4; J: TRBJ2-3; DNA: TGTGCCAGCAGTTCCCAGCGAGATACGCAGTATTTT; CDR3: CASSSQRDTQYF
size: .; D: .; length: 13; V: TRBV27; J: TRBJ2-7; DNA: TGTGCCAGCAGTTGCGGGCCAGACTACGAGCAGTACTTC; CDR3: CASSCGPDYEQYF
size: .; D: TRBD1; length: 15; V: TRBV9; J: TRBJ1-2; DNA: TGTGCCAGCAGCAAACAGGGGGCGCGTTTCGATGGCTACACCTTC; CDR3: CASSKQGARFDGYTF
size: .; D: TRBD2; length: 15; V: TRBV29-1; J: TRBJ2-1; DNA: TGCAGCGTTTCTAGCGGTAACCGGGGTAGGGATGAGCAGTTCTTC; CDR3: CSVSSGNRGRDEQFF
size: .; D: TRBD1; length: 15; V: TRBV4-2; J: TRBJ1-5; DNA: TGTGCCAGCAGCCAAGCCGGGACAGGAGCTCAGCCCCAGCATTTT; CDR3: CASSQAGTGAQPQHF
size: .; D: .; length: 17; V: TRBV21-1; J: TRBJ2-1; DNA: TGTGCCAGCAGCAGATCCTGGGCTAGCGGGGTGTACAATGAGCAGTTCTTC; CDR3: CASSRSWASGVYNEQFF
size: .; D: TRBD2; length: 15; V: TRBV2; J: TRBJ2-1; DNA: TGTGCCAGCACAGGACTAGTTGCATTGGGCAATGAGCAGTTCTTC; CDR3: CASTGLVALGNEQFF
size: few; D: .; length: 13; V: TRBV6-1; J: TRBJ1-5; DNA: TGTGCCAGCAACGGACCCGGGGAGTCGCCCCAGCATTTT; CDR3: CASNGPGESPQHF
size: .; D: .; length: 16; V: TRBV7-6; J: TRBJ2-2; DNA: TGTGCCAGCAGCTCAACGCCCCAGGGGCACACCGGGGAGCTGTTTTTT; CDR3: CASSSTPQGHTGELFF